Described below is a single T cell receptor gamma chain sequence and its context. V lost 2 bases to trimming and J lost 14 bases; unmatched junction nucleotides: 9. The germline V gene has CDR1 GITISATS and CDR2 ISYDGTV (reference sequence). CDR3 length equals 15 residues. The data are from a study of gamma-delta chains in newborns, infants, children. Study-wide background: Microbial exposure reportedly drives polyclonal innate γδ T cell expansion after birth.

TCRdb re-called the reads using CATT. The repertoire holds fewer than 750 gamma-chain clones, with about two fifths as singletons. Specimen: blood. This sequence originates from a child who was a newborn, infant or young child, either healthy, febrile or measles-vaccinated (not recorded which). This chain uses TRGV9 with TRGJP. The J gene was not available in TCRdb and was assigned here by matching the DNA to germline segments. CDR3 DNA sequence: TGTGCCTTGTGGGAGGCGAGATTGAGCAAAAAAATCAAGGTATTT. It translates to CALWEARLSKKIKVF.